These 28 T cell receptor beta chains originate from one sample sequenced in a study of cytomegalovirus exposure and HLA in healthy donors. The PCR contained 60 Vbeta and 13 Jbeta primers. The protocol was immunoSEQ multiplex PCR, while the TCRdb copy is restricted to in-frame clones and leaves out a portion. The table includes under 200,000 clones, about three quarters detected once. Sequenced sample: PBMCs. The receptor source for this set is a middle-aged woman in good health and CMV-seropositive.

This clone has just a few counts. The chain has TRBV19 and TRBJ1-2; D is uncertain. V was trimmed by 1 base and J by 4 bases, leaving 10 bases between them. The CDR3 totals 14 residues. Germline CDR1 and CDR2: LNHDA and SQIVND (reference sequence). Here the CDR3 reads CASSIVSVPYGYTF. In DNA, the CDR3 is TGTGCCAGTAGTATAGTTTCAGTACCCTATGGCTACACCTTC.

A note on this clone: The identical CDR3 is also encoded by other nucleotide sequences in the sample. The rearrangement uses TRBV5-1 and TRBJ1-6, with no clear D. This CDR3 contains 15 residues. Trimming shortened V by 1 base and J by 0 bases, and 5 bases separated the two germline ends. Germline V CDR1 and CDR2: SGHRS, YFSETQ. CDR3 bases: TGCGCCAGCAGCTTGAGTAGCTCCTATAATTCACCCCTCCACTTT. Translation gives CASSLSSSYNSPLHF.

The rearrangement links TRBV30 to TRBJ1-1, with TRBD1 identical over 8 bases. The CDR3 is made up of 15 amino acids. J gave up 5 bases and V 5 bases, and 13 bases lay outside the gene matches. The germline CDR1 and CDR2 sequences are GTSNPN and SVGIG (reference sequence). The CDR3 here is CAWALIRGLGTEAFF. For the CDR3, the DNA is TGTGCCTGGGCCTTAATCAGGGGGCTGGGTACTGAAGCTTTCTTT.

The chain uses TRBV7-9 and TRBJ1-2; no firm D call. The CDR3 length is 14 residues. V shed 0 bases and J shed 6 bases, with 11 bases lying between them. Per germline, CDR1 SEHNR and CDR2 FQNEAQ (reference sequence). CDR3 amino acids: CASSLASGVNGYTF. For the CDR3, the DNA is TGTGCCAGCAGCTTAGCATCCGGGGTTAATGGCTACACCTTC.

This chain joins TRBV5-1 and TRBJ2-5; tentatively, D is TRBD2 (6 bases). The germline gives CDR1 SGHRS, CDR2 YFSETQ. Trimming stripped 2 bases from V and 5 bases from J, with 16 bases between. The length of the CDR3 is 15 residues. The CDR3 sequence is CASSFSGYRGETQYF. CDR3 nucleotide sequence: TGCGCCAGCAGCTTTAGCGGATATAGAGGGGAGACCCAGTACTTC.

The sample holds a few counts of this clone. The CDR3 DNA reads as TGTGCCAGTACCCCGATGGGCGTTCGCAATCAGCCCCAGCATTTT. Protein: CASTPMGVRNQPQHF. This rearrangement joins TRBV19 to TRBJ1-5; D gene unclear. V shed 7 bases and J shed 2 bases, with 15 bases lying between them. This CDR3 has 15 amino acids. In germline, CDR1 is LNHDA, CDR2 SQIVND (reference sequence).

This clone was recorded a few times. The chain employs TRBV7-9 and TRBJ2-2; D is perhaps TRBD1 (5 bases). Trimming cost V 2 bases and J 4 bases, with 5 bases left between them. CDR3 length: 13 amino acids. Germline V gene data show CDR1 as SEHNR and CDR2 as FQNEAQ (reference sequence). The CDR3 DNA follows: TGTGCCAGCAGCTTACAGGGCACCGGGGAGCTGTTTTTT. Translated: CASSLQGTGELFF.

The V and J genes are TRBV7-9 and TRBJ1-1, with 7 positions matching TRBD1. The CDR3 has 14 amino acids. Germline CDR1 SEHNR, CDR2 FQNEAQ (reference sequence). V lost 4 bases and J lost 6; bases outside the gene matches: 8. The CDR3 sequence is CASSSRQGRSEAFF. CDR3 in DNA: TGTGCCAGCAGCTCAAGACAGGGTCGATCTGAAGCTTTCTTT.

The rearrangement links TRBV7-2 to TRBJ1-1; 7 bases agree with TRBD1. Trimming cost V 2 bases and J 11 bases; bases outside gene matches: 5. CDR3 length: 12 residues. Per the germline V gene, CDR1 is SGHTA and CDR2 is FQGNSA. CDR3 amino acids: CASSLSGGGAFF. The CDR3 DNA reads TGTGCCAGCAGCTTATCAGGGGGAGGCGCTTTCTTT.

The J gene is TRBJ1-3, the V gene TRBV4-1; no firm D call. Trimming cost V 0 bases and J 2 bases, with 14 bases left between them. Germline V CDR1 and CDR2: MGHRA, YSYEKL. The CDR3 covers 17 residues. The chain's CDR3 is CASSQDRARVAGNTIYF. The CDR3 nucleotides are TGCGCCAGCAGCCAAGATCGAGCGAGGGTGGCTGGAAACACCATATATTTT.

This rearrangement joins TRBV4-2 to TRBJ2-1, with TRBD2 matching 11 bases. The V and J ends lost 4 bases and 11 bases, in that order; junction bases with no gene match: 13. This CDR3 is 16 amino acids long. CDR1 is LGHNA, CDR2 YNFKEQ, per germline. The CDR3 DNA reads TGTGCCAGCAGCCCAACCGGGACTAGCGGCGTACTGAAGCAGTTCTTC. As protein: CASSPTGTSGVLKQFF.

The V gene is TRBV4-2, the J gene TRBJ1-2, with 10 positions matching TRBD1. CDR1 is LGHNA, CDR2 YNFKEQ, per germline. V shed 0 bases and J 2 bases; nucleotides not matched to a gene: 9. The CDR3 consists of 18 residues. CDR3 DNA: TGTGCCAGCAGCCAAGAGGGTTGGACAGGGGGATCGAACTATGGCTACACCTTC. Its translation is CASSQEGWTGGSNYGYTF.

The chain has TRBV5-1 and TRBJ1-6; possible D gene TRBD1, 5 bases. V shed 2 bases and J shed 7 bases, with 13 bases lying between them. The CDR3 covers 15 residues. CDR1 SGHRS and CDR2 YFSETQ come from the germline V gene. This chain's CDR3 is CASSFGQGTNSPLHF. CDR3 DNA sequence: TGCGCCAGCAGCTTCGGTCAGGGCACAAATTCACCCCTCCACTTT. Supplemented by reference TRBV5-1 and TRBJ1-6, the full variable domain reads KAGVTQTPRYLIKTRGQQVTLSCSPISGHRSVSWYQQTPGQGLQFLFEYFSETQRNKGNFPGRFSGRQFSNSRSEMNVSTLELGDSALYLCASSFGQGTNSPLHFGNGTRLTVT.

The rearrangement links TRBV6-1 to TRBJ2-1; D perhaps matches TRBD1 (5 bases). The CDR3 loop spans 15 amino acids. V gave up 6 bases and J gave up 5 bases, with 17 bases separating them. The germline V gene has CDR1 MNHNS and CDR2 SASEGT. The CDR3, as DNA: TGTGCCAGCAGGGAATACTTGCAGGGAAACAATGAGCAGTTCTTC. This sequence encodes CASREYLQGNNEQFF.

In this sample, this clone turned up a few times. CDR3 in DNA: TGCAGTGCTAGAGATGCGGAGACCCAGTACTTC. It codes for CSARDAETQYF. J is TRBJ2-5 and V is TRBV20-1; D not certain. This CDR3 is built from 11 residues. Germline CDR1 is DFQATT and CDR2 is SNEGSKA (reference sequence). Trimming pared 0 bases from V and 5 bases from J, leaving 4 bases between.

This chain links TRBV9 with TRBJ1-3; 7 positions match TRBD1. Germline assignment: CDR1 SGDLS and CDR2 YYNGEE. The CDR3 covers 13 residues. The V segment lost 3 bases and the J segment 8 bases; nucleotides outside the gene matches: 5. CDR3 sequence reads: CASSGGTDYTIYF. The CDR3 DNA reads as TGTGCCAGCAGCGGAGGGACAGACTACACCATATATTTT.

This clone turned up a few times. The rearrangement links TRBV6-6 to TRBJ1-4; D is possibly TRBD1 (5 bases). The germline gives CDR1 MNHNY, CDR2 SVGAGI (reference sequence). There are 13 residues in the CDR3. The V and J ends lost 0 bases and 10 bases respectively, with 9 bases between them. CDR3 nucleotides: TGTGCCAGCAGTTACTCTCCGGGGGGAAAACTGTTTTTT. It specifies CASSYSPGGKLFF.

The chain is built from TRBV7-9 and TRBJ2-5, with 12 positions matching TRBD1. The J call could be wrong; TRBJ2-7 is a better fit for the DNA end. The V gene's germline CDR1 is SEHNR and CDR2 FQNEAQ (reference sequence). CDR3 length: 14 residues. Here the CDR3 reads CASSFGTGGDEQYF. CDR3 sequence (DNA): TGTGCCAGCAGCTTCGGGACAGGGGGCGACGAGCAGTACTTC.

With regard to this clone: One end of the junction does not line up with germline, which may come from a read error. CDR3: CASSVAHSGGAQKTQYF. The CDR3 DNA reads TGTGCCAGCAGCGTAGCCCATAGCGGGGGGGCCCAAAAGACCCAGTACTTC. V and J are TRBV9 and TRBJ2-5; 11 positions match TRBD2. Germline-derived CDR1 and CDR2 are SGDLS and YYNGEE. The CDR3 has 17 amino acids. Drawing the rest from reference TRBV9 and TRBJ2-5, the complete variable domain is DSGVTQTPKHLITATGQRVTLRCSPRSGDLSVYWYQQSLDQGLQFLIQYYNGEERAKGNILERFSAQQFPDLHSELNLSSLELGDSALYFCASSVAHSGGAQKTQYFGPGTRLLVL.

The chain has TRBV4-1 and TRBJ1-2; 7 nucleotides agree with TRBD1. Germline CDR1 and CDR2: MGHRA and YSYEKL. This CDR3 region has 14 residues. With V trimmed by 0 bases and J by 8 bases, 6 bases remained unmatched. The CDR3 protein is CASSQDPQGRGYTF. The CDR3 coding sequence is TGCGCCAGCAGCCAAGATCCACAGGGGAGAGGCTACACCTTC.

Regarding this clone: At one boundary the junction diverges from the germline segment, which might be a read error. The V gene is TRBV7-7, the J gene TRBJ2-7; D might be TRBD1 (5 bases). The CDR3 totals 13 residues. Germline V CDR1 and CDR2: SSHAT, FNYEAQ (reference sequence). For the CDR3, the DNA is TGTGCTAGCAGCTTTTCAGGGTCTGACGAGCAGTACTTC. Encoded protein: CASSFSGSDEQYF. The complete variable domain, with remaining parts taken from reference TRBV7-7 and TRBJ2-7, reads GAGVSQSPRYKVTKRGQDVTLRCDPISSHATLYWYQQALGQGPEFLTYFNYEAQPDKSGLPSDRFSAERPEGSISTLTIQRTEQRDSAMYRCASSFSGSDEQYFGPGTRLTVT.

The chain links TRBV30 to TRBJ1-2; perhaps TRBD1 as D (6 bases). The germline CDR1 and CDR2 sequences are GTSNPN and SVGIG (reference sequence). The CDR3 length is 13 residues. For the CDR3, the DNA is TGTGCTACTACACAGGGTCAATACTATGGCTACACCTTC. Translation: CATTQGQYYGYTF. The variable domain in full, completed from reference TRBV30 and TRBJ1-2, reads SQTIHQWPATLVQPVGSPLSLECTVEGTSNPNLYWYRQAAGRGLQLLFYSVGIGQISSEVPQNLSASRPQDRQFILSSKKLLLSDSGFYLCATTQGQYYGYTFGSGTRLTVV.

The V gene is TRBV4-2, the J gene TRBJ2-5; 9 bases map to TRBD2. J was trimmed by 0 bases and V by 0 bases; bases with no gene match: 14. The germline CDR1 and CDR2 sequences are LGHNA and YNFKEQ. This CDR3 region has 20 residues. This chain's CDR3 is CASSQEGRLAGSWHQETQYF. The DNA for the CDR3 is TGTGCCAGCAGCCAAGAGGGACGGCTAGCGGGGAGCTGGCACCAAGAGACCCAGTACTTC.

V usage is TRBV10-3 and J usage is TRBJ2-7; TRBD1 is a possible D gene (5 bases). CDR3 size: 14 residues. The V gene lost 7 bases and the J gene lost 2 bases, with 15 bases spanning the gap. Looked up from germline, CDR1 is ENHRY and CDR2 is SYGVKD. CDR3 loop: CAITGSRETYEQYF. The CDR3 nucleotides read TGTGCCATCACCGGAAGCAGGGAAACCTACGAGCAGTACTTC.

The chain uses TRBV6-1 and TRBJ1-2; D unresolved. The CDR3 covers 15 residues. The germline V gene has CDR1 MNHNS and CDR2 SASEGT. Between the trimmed V and J ends, which lost 4 bases and 0 bases, there was a span of 12 bases. The CDR3 sequence is CASSAEIGANYGYTF. For the CDR3, the DNA is TGTGCCAGCAGTGCGGAGATAGGTGCTAACTATGGCTACACCTTC.

The rearrangement joins TRBV7-5 to TRBJ2-7; the table calls TRBD2, which could not be checked here. TRBV7-5 has pseudogene status. This CDR3 is 11 amino acids long. In nucleotides, the CDR3 is TGTGCCAGAAGCTTAGCGGGCGAGCAGTACTTC. Residues: CARSLAGEQYF.

This chain uses TRBV18 with TRBJ2-1; 8 bases fit TRBD1. Per the germline V gene, CDR1 is KGHSH and CDR2 is LQKENI. J lost 3 bases, V lost 4 bases, and 5 bases had no gene match. The CDR3 extends over 15 amino acids. CDR3 DNA: TGTGCCAGCTCACTAACGACAGGGGACTACAATGAGCAGTTCTTC. It translates to CASSLTTGDYNEQFF.

The chain has TRBV6-5 and TRBJ1-2; TRBD1 matches at 9 bases. Per the germline V gene, CDR1 is MNHEY and CDR2 is SVGAGI. This CDR3 comprises 15 residues. Germline trimming cut 4 bases from V and 1 base from J; bases unmatched to any gene: 4. CDR3 bases: TGTGCCAGCAGTTGGTCGGGACAGGGTAACTATGGCTACACCTTC. Its translation: CASSWSGQGNYGYTF.